Shown below are 19 T cell receptor beta chains from a single sample sequenced in a study of technical replicates of blood from a few donors. Produced via immunoSEQ multiplex PCR; TCRdb's table is partial and in-frame only. The table shows some 69,000 clones, with over 70% occurring only once. The specimen was PBMCs. These TCRs come from a human donor in good health. Some clones in this sample may be carry-over from other donors' samples.

The CDR3 spells CSVGGNYGYTF. CDR3 bases: TGCAGCGTTGGCGGGAACTATGGCTACACCTTC. The V call is TRBV29-1, the J call TRBJ1-2, with D uncertain. Deletions cut 4 bases from V and 2 bases from J, with 5 bases between. The CDR3 contains 11 residues. The germline V gene encodes CDR1 SQVTM and CDR2 ANQGSEA.

This clone is medium-sized by share. This sample also contains other DNA sequences that code for the same CDR3. The J gene is TRBJ2-1, the V gene TRBV5-1; 10 nucleotides agree with TRBD1. V lost 3 bases and J lost 0; bases outside the gene matches: 6. Germline V CDR1 and CDR2: SGHRS, YFSETQ. There are 17 residues in the CDR3. The CDR3 region is CASSSPRTGGSYNEQFF. Written as DNA, the CDR3 is TGCGCCAGCAGCTCGCCTCGGACAGGGGGCTCCTACAATGAGCAGTTCTTC.

The chain carries TRBV5-1 and TRBJ2-1, with 11 bases that match TRBD2. The germline V gene has CDR1 SGHRS and CDR2 YFSETQ. V gave up 2 bases and J gave up 6 bases; unmatched junction bases: 10. This CDR3 comprises 17 residues. In nucleotides, the CDR3 is TGCGCCAGCAGCTTATTAGCGGGAGGGCTTGGGTCCAATGAGCAGTTCTTC. Residues: CASSLLAGGLGSNEQFF.

CDR3 in amino acids: CASRRTSAYEQYF. The CDR3, as DNA: TGTGCCAGCAGACGGACTAGCGCTTACGAGCAGTACTTC. The V gene is TRBV6-5, the J gene TRBJ2-7; 9 nucleotides agree with TRBD2. The germline V gene encodes CDR1 MNHEY and CDR2 SVGAGI. The CDR3 extends over 13 amino acids. V gave up 6 bases and J gave up 4 bases; unmatched junction bases: 4.

The rearrangement links TRBV2 to TRBJ2-1; 9 positions agree with TRBD2. The CDR3 spans 14 residues. Per the germline V gene, CDR1 is SNHLY and CDR2 is FYNNEI. V dropped 4 bases and J dropped 4; count of bases not matched to a gene: 2. In DNA, the CDR3 is TGTGCCAGCAGTGCCCTAGCGGGGTACAATGAGCAGTTCTTC. It translates to CASSALAGYNEQFF.

This clone was picked up one time. This chain uses TRBV19 with TRBJ2-7, with 9 nucleotides matching TRBD1. The J segment lost 2 bases and the V segment lost 5 bases, leaving 7 bases of the junction unmatched. Germline loops: CDR1 LNHDA, CDR2 SQIVND (reference sequence). The CDR3 runs to 15 residues. The CDR3 region is CASSDPGQGTYEQYF. DNA for the CDR3: TGTGCCAGTAGTGACCCGGGACAGGGTACCTACGAGCAGTACTTC.

The chain has TRBV12-5 and TRBJ2-3; 12 bases line up with TRBD2. The CDR3 contains 15 residues. V shed 6 bases and J 4 bases; nucleotides not matched to a gene: 5. Per germline, CDR1 LGHNT and CDR2 FRNRAP. The CDR3 loop is CASGTGLAGSDTQYF. In DNA, the CDR3 is TGTGCTAGTGGAACCGGACTAGCGGGGTCAGATACGCAGTATTTT.

This sequence joins TRBV6-5 and TRBJ2-1; TRBD2 agrees at 8 bases. J lost 4 bases, V lost 6 bases, and 5 bases had no gene match. The CDR3 consists of 14 residues. Per the germline V gene, CDR1 is MNHEY and CDR2 is SVGAGI. The CDR3 is CASSYRGGYNEQFF. The CDR3 coding sequence is TGTGCCAGCAGCTACCGGGGGGGGTACAATGAGCAGTTCTTC.

The chain is built from TRBV7-2 and TRBJ2-7; 8 bases align to TRBD2. The CDR3 extends over 14 amino acids. Germline trimming cut 1 base from V and 7 bases from J; bases unmatched to any gene: 6. Germline assignment: CDR1 SGHTA and CDR2 FQGNSA. This CDR3 reads CASSLGGLVGEQYF. CDR3 nucleotides: TGTGCCAGCAGCTTAGGGGGACTAGTGGGTGAGCAGTACTTC.

This chain connects TRBV14 to TRBJ2-3, with TRBD1 matching 7 bases. V lost 2 bases, J lost 6 bases, and 14 bases stayed unmatched. CDR1 is SGHDN, CDR2 FVKESK, per germline. The CDR3 extends over 17 amino acids. Written as DNA, the CDR3 is TGTGCCAGCAGCCAAAGATGGGGGACAGTGAGTGCCGATACGCAGTATTTT. It translates to CASSQRWGTVSADTQYF.

The chain is built from TRBV7-8 and TRBJ2-7; D not certain. The CDR3 totals 12 residues. V lost 5 bases and J lost 0, with 5 bases in between. In germline, CDR1 is SGHVS, CDR2 FQNEAQ. The CDR3 DNA reads TGTGCCAGCAGCGGCAGCTCCTACGAGCAGTACTTC. Protein: CASSGSSYEQYF.

This chain uses TRBV12-5 with TRBJ2-7; a possible D gene is TRBD2 (6 bases). CDR3 length: 11 residues. In germline, CDR1 is LGHNT, CDR2 FRNRAP. V was pared by 6 bases and J by 5 bases, with 8 bases between. The CDR3 region is CASGEGHEQYF. DNA of the CDR3: TGTGCTAGTGGGGAGGGCCACGAGCAGTACTTC.

This chain joins TRBV30 and TRBJ1-2; D possibly corresponds to TRBD1 (6 bases). Germline V gives CDR1 GTSNPN, CDR2 SVGIG (reference sequence). This CDR3 is built from 12 residues. V lost 1 base, J lost 5 bases, and 8 bases lay in between. In DNA form, the CDR3 reads TGTGCCTGGAGTGCAGGGGAGTATGGCTACACCTTC. This translates into CAWSAGEYGYTF. The full variable domain, completed using reference TRBV30 and TRBJ1-2, is SQTIHQWPATLVQPVGSPLSLECTVEGTSNPNLYWYRQAAGRGLQLLFYSVGIGQISSEVPQNLSASRPQDRQFILSSKKLLLSDSGFYLCAWSAGEYGYTFGSGTRLTVV.

The chain is built from TRBV30 and TRBJ1-4, with D uncertain. Germline CDR1 reads GTSNPN; CDR2 reads SVGIG (reference sequence). Trimming stripped 2 bases from V and 1 base from J, with 11 bases between. The CDR3 consists of 15 residues. The CDR3 loop reads CAWSSGLVTNEKLFF. DNA for the CDR3: TGTGCCTGGAGTTCGGGGTTGGTAACTAATGAAAAACTGTTTTTT.

CDR3 coding DNA: TGTGCCAGCAGCCTGGGACTAGCGGGGGGTGGTGAGACCCAGTACTTC. Its translation: CASSLGLAGGGETQYF. The V and J genes are TRBV9 and TRBJ2-5; TRBD2 matches at 15 bases. V dropped 4 bases and J dropped 5; count of bases not matched to a gene: 6. Germline-derived CDR1 and CDR2 are SGDLS and YYNGEE. CDR3 size: 16 residues.

J is TRBJ2-2 and V is TRBV5-3; 15 bases align to TRBD2. TRBV5-3 is known as an ORF, though its function is uncertain. This CDR3 comprises 16 residues. Germline trimming cut 0 bases from V and 8 bases from J; bases unmatched to any gene: 2. The CDR3 DNA sequence: TGTGCCAGAAGCTTGGTCGGACTAGCGGGAGGGGGGGAGCTGTTTTTT. Its protein is CARSLVGLAGGGELFF.

In this sample, this clone turned up once. The CDR3 loop reads CASSFRLAGGFNEQFF. The CDR3 coding sequence is TGTGCCAGCAGCTTCAGACTAGCGGGAGGGTTCAATGAGCAGTTCTTC. J is TRBJ2-1 and V is TRBV11-3, with 14 bases that match TRBD2. The CDR3 covers 16 residues. V shed 3 bases, J shed 6 bases, and the junction held 4 bases outside the gene matches. The germline gives CDR1 SGHNT, CDR2 YENEEA.

This rearrangement joins TRBV18 to TRBJ2-2; no reliable D call. The V and J ends lost 3 bases and 0 bases respectively, with 17 bases between them. The CDR3 contains 18 residues. In germline, CDR1 is KGHSH, CDR2 LQKENI. In nucleotides, the CDR3 is TGTGCCAGCTCACCCGGATTGCGCGAGAGCGCGAACACCGGGGAGCTGTTTTTT. It yields the protein CASSPGLRESANTGELFF.

The CDR3 sequence: CASSAGVVGYNEQFF. The CDR3 bases are TGTGCCAGCAGTGCGGGGGTAGTGGGTTACAATGAGCAGTTCTTC. The chain carries TRBV6-5 and TRBJ2-1; 7 bases align to TRBD2. The V segment lost 5 bases and the J segment 4 bases; nucleotides outside the gene matches: 8. This CDR3 region has 15 residues. Germline-derived CDR1 and CDR2 are MNHEY and SVGAGI.